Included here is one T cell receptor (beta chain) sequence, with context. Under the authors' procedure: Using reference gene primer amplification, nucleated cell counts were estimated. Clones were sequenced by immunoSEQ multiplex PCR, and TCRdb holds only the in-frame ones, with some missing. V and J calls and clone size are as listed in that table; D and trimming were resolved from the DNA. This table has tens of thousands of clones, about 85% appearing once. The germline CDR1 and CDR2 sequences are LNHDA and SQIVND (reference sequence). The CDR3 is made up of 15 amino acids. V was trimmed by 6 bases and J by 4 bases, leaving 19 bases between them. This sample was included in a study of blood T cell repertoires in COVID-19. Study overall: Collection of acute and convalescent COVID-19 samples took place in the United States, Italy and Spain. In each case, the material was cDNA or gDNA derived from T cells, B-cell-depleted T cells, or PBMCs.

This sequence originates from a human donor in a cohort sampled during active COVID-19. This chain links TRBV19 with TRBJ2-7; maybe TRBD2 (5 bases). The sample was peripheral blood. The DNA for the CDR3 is TGTGCCAGTAGCCTCCACCGGGAACTGACTTACGAGCAGTACTTC. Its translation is CASSLHRELTYEQYF.